This is a list of T cell receptor beta chains from one sample in a study of blood T cell repertoires in COVID-19. The method was immunoSEQ multiplex PCR; TCRdb's version includes in-frame clones alone and lacks a portion of them. The data hold around 63,000 clones, with roughly 89% observed a single time. Sequences were obtained from peripheral blood. Source of these receptors: a woman older than 75 with acute or convalescent COVID-19. CDR3s include the opening cysteine and the closing phenylalanine or tryptophan. Each record gives: V gene, D gene, clone size, J gene, CDR3 protein, CDR3 DNA. The D gene is left open where the match is weak. A clone size is listed for some rows: how often the clone was seen (once, few, many), or a class if it is expanded.

>TRBV7-2|NA|NA|TRBJ1-1
CASSLVPRGTEAFF
TGTGCCAGCAGCTTAGTTCCTAGGGGGACTGAAGCTTTCTTT
>TRBV5-4|NA|NA|TRBJ2-3
CASSLVYADTQYF
TGTGCCAGCAGCTTGGTGTATGCAGATACGCAGTATTTT
>TRBV7-3|TRBD1|NA|TRBJ1-2
CASSLNGYGTGGNGYTF
TGTGCCAGCAGCTTAAACGGGTACGGGACAGGGGGCAATGGCTACACCTTC
>TRBV5-5|NA|NA|TRBJ1-6
CASSLDVGPRQSNSPLHF
TGTGCCAGCAGCTTGGATGTAGGACCCAGACAGTCGAATTCACCCCTCCACTTT
>TRBV5-1|TRBD1|NA|TRBJ2-7
CASSLSLTGDEQYF
TGCGCCAGCAGCCTATCCCTGACAGGGGACGAGCAGTACTTC
>TRBV7-2|TRBD2|NA|TRBJ2-2
CASSWGGPGTGELFF
TGTGCCAGCTCTTGGGGGGGTCCTGGCACCGGGGAGCTGTTTTTT
>TRBV10-1|NA|NA|TRBJ2-7
CASSADSRTSSSEQYF
TGCGCCAGCAGTGCGGACTCCAGGACCAGTTCTTCCGAGCAGTACTTC
>TRBV7-3|TRBD1|NA|TRBJ2-5
CASGRQGEEETQYF
TGTGCCAGCGGGAGACAGGGGGAAGAAGAGACCCAGTACTTC
>TRBV7-2|NA|NA|TRBJ1-4
CASSNLQGGPATNEKLFF
TGTGCCAGCAGCAACTTACAGGGTGGACCCGCAACTAATGAAAAACTGTTTTTT
>TRBV19|TRBD2|NA|TRBJ2-5
CASSIDSGSGETQYF
TGTGCCAGTAGTATAGATAGCGGGAGTGGGGAGACCCAGTACTTC
>TRBV5-1|NA|NA|TRBJ2-4
CASSYDNSGIQYF
TGCGCCAGCAGCTACGATAACTCAGGCATTCAGTACTTC
>TRBV28|NA|NA|TRBJ2-5
CASSLAAKETQYF
TGTGCCAGCAGTTTGGCGGCTAAAGAGACCCAGTACTTC
>TRBV19|TRBD1|NA|TRBJ1-2
CASSLHRGQNYGYTF
TGTGCCAGTAGCCTACACAGGGGCCAGAACTATGGCTACACCTTC
>TRBV7-9|NA|NA|TRBJ2-5
CASSGDYSWTQYF
TGTGCCAGCAGCGGAGACTACTCTTGGACCCAGTACTTC
>TRBV5-1|TRBD1|NA|TRBJ2-7
CASSPGQGSISEQYF
TGCGCCAGCAGCCCCGGACAGGGATCTATCTCCGAGCAGTACTTC
>TRBV7-9|NA|few|TRBJ1-1
CASSLEVSVNTEAFF
TGTGCCAGCAGCCTCGAGGTTTCGGTGAACACTGAAGCTTTCTTT
>TRBV29-1|NA|few|TRBJ2-1
CSGDTNLYNEQFF
TGCAGCGGTGACACAAACCTCTACAATGAGCAGTTCTTC
>TRBV10-1|TRBD1|NA|TRBJ1-2
CASSRGQDYGYTF
TGCGCCAGCAGCCGGGGACAGGACTATGGCTACACCTTC
>TRBV9|NA|NA|TRBJ2-7
CASSRAGEEQYF
TGTGCCAGCAGCAGGGCAGGGGAGGAGCAGTACTTC
>TRBV9|NA|NA|TRBJ1-3
CASSVAGAYSGNTIYF
TGTGCCAGCAGCGTCGCAGGCGCGTACTCTGGAAACACCATATATTTT
>TRBV9|NA|NA|TRBJ1-5
CASSVSSNQPQHF
TGTGCCAGCAGCGTCAGTAGCAATCAGCCCCAGCATTTT
>TRBV10-3|TRBD2|once|TRBJ2-7
CAISEPGLAGEQYF
TGTGCCATCAGTGAGCCGGGACTAGCCGGGGAGCAGTACTTC
>TRBV11-2|NA|NA|TRBJ2-3
CASSSTLADRAAQYF
TGTGCCAGCAGCTCAACGCTAGCCGATCGCGCAGCGCAGTATTTT
>TRBV7-2|NA|NA|TRBJ2-2
CASSALGGPTGELFF
TGTGCCAGCAGCGCGCTCGGAGGGCCCACCGGGGAGCTGTTTTTT
>TRBV7-9|TRBD2|NA|TRBJ2-7
CASSWGGGSYEQYF
TGTGCCAGCAGCTGGGGCGGGGGGTCCTACGAGCAGTACTTC
>TRBV10-3|NA|NA|TRBJ1-1
CAIRPRLNTEAFF
TGTGCCATCAGGCCTAGGCTCAACACTGAAGCTTTCTTT
>TRBV6-6|NA|NA|TRBJ1-2
CASSYDGGSGYGYTF
TGTGCCAGCAGTTACGATGGCGGGAGCGGCTATGGCTACACCTTC
>TRBV2|TRBD1|NA|TRBJ1-6
CASKRQGLYSPLHF
TGTGCCAGCAAACGACAGGGGTTATATTCACCCCTCCACTTT
>TRBV30|NA|NA|TRBJ2-7
CAWSRQGGRYEQYF
TGTGCCTGGAGTAGACAGGGAGGAAGGTACGAGCAGTACTTC
>TRBV5-1|TRBD2|NA|TRBJ2-3
CASSPQSGMPDTQYF
TGCGCCAGCAGCCCCCAGAGCGGGATGCCAGATACGCAGTATTTT
>TRBV25-1|TRBD1|NA|TRBJ1-2
CASSESRTGGAFGGYTF
TGTGCCAGCAGTGAATCCCGGACAGGGGGCGCGTTCGGTGGCTACACCTTC
>TRBV5-1|NA|NA|TRBJ1-2
CASRDQGTNYGYTF
TGCGCCAGCAGGGATCAGGGGACTAACTATGGCTACACCTTC
>TRBV28|NA|NA|TRBJ2-2
CATGENTGELFF
TGTGCCACGGGGGAGAACACCGGGGAGCTGTTTTTT
>TRBV12-5|TRBD2|NA|TRBJ2-1
CASAAPLAGGYNEQFF
TGTGCTAGTGCCGCACCGCTAGCGGGAGGTTACAATGAGCAGTTCTTC
>TRBV10-3|TRBD2|NA|TRBJ2-2
CAISPAWGGNTGELFF
TGTGCCATCAGCCCTGCCTGGGGGGGGAACACCGGGGAGCTGTTTTTT
>TRBV5-1|TRBD2|NA|TRBJ2-5
CASSLVRRGGETQYF
TGCGCCAGCAGCTTGGTGAGGCGGGGGGGAGAGACCCAGTACTTC
>TRBV6-1|NA|once|TRBJ1-2
CASSEAGVYGYTF
TGTGCCAGCAGTGAAGCCGGGGTCTATGGCTACACCTTC
>TRBV7-9|NA|NA|TRBJ2-1
CASSSSGQGEQFF
TGTGCCAGCAGTTCAAGCGGGCAGGGTGAGCAGTTCTTC
>TRBV7-3|NA|NA|TRBJ2-2
CASSPGTTNTGELFF
TGTGCCAGCAGCCCCGGGACAACGAACACCGGGGAGCTGTTTTTT
>TRBV10-2|TRBD2|NA|TRBJ2-1
CASKKAGTSGSYNEQFF
TGCGCCAGCAAGAAGGCCGGGACTAGCGGCTCCTACAATGAGCAGTTCTTC
>TRBV12-3/TRBV12-4|NA|NA|TRBJ1-2
CASTHVGLF
TGTGCCAGCACCCACGTGGGCCTGTTC
>TRBV15|NA|NA|TRBJ2-7
CATSTGIEQYF
TGTGCCACCAGCACAGGGATCGAGCAGTACTTC
>TRBV28|NA|NA|TRBJ1-2
CASRPQQPLLASF
TGTGCCAGCAGGCCACAACAGCCTCTACTCGCGTCCTTC
>TRBV5-1|TRBD2|once|TRBJ2-7
CASSHNFTSGGPHEQYF
TGCGCCAGCAGCCATAACTTCACTAGCGGGGGCCCCCACGAGCAGTACTTC
>TRBV10-1|TRBD1|NA|TRBJ1-1
CASSEDLNRGQGKNTEAFF
TGCGCCAGCAGTGAAGACTTGAATAGGGGACAGGGGAAGAACACTGAAGCTTTCTTT
>TRBV11-3|NA|few|TRBJ1-2
CASSDGTTSGYTF
TGTGCCAGCAGCGACGGGACAACTTCGGGCTACACCTTC
>TRBV18|TRBD1|NA|TRBJ2-7
CASSQRVRQGPAEQYF
TGTGCCAGCTCACAACGGGTCAGACAGGGGCCAGCCGAGCAGTACTTC
>TRBV11-1|NA|NA|TRBJ1-1
CASRRQTGPTEAFF
TGTGCCAGCAGGCGTCAGACAGGCCCCACTGAAGCTTTCTTT
>TRBV7-2|NA|few|TRBJ1-2
CASSLGPSSGAYGYTF
TGTGCCAGCAGCTTAGGACCTTCGTCAGGGGCCTATGGCTACACCTTC
>TRBV7-2|TRBD1|NA|TRBJ1-5
CASSLLQGNQPQHF
TGTGCCAGCAGCTTATTACAGGGGAATCAGCCCCAGCATTTT
>TRBV19|TRBD1|NA|TRBJ1-5
CASMVTGGYNQPQHF
TGTGCCAGTATGGTGACAGGGGGCTACAATCAGCCCCAGCATTTT
>TRBV5-1|TRBD1|NA|TRBJ2-7
CASSLTSGQGGEQYF
TGCGCCAGCAGCTTAACCTCGGGACAGGGGGGCGAGCAGTACTTC
>TRBV3-1/TRBV3-2|NA|once|TRBJ1-2
CASSPRSGETYGYTF
TGTGCCAGCAGCCCCCGATCAGGGGAGACCTATGGCTACACCTTC
>TRBV9|NA|NA|TRBJ1-3
CASNLGGALGNTIYF
TGTGCCTCAAATCTAGGGGGGGCGTTGGGAAACACCATATATTTT
>TRBV5-1|NA|NA|TRBJ1-5
CASSLGISGNQPQHF
TGCGCCAGCAGCTTGGGTATCTCCGGCAATCAGCCCCAGCATTTT
>TRBV5-5|TRBD1|NA|TRBJ2-7
CASSLGGGTGDTYEQYF
TGTGCCAGCAGCTTGGGGGGCGGGACAGGGGATACCTACGAGCAGTACTTC
>TRBV3-1/TRBV3-2|NA|NA|TRBJ1-1
CASSQARGPATEAFF
TGTGCCAGCAGCCAAGCCAGGGGCCCAGCCACTGAAGCTTTCTTT
>TRBV2|TRBD1|NA|TRBJ1-2
CASSEAYRGFGYTF
TGTGCCAGCAGTGAAGCGTACAGGGGCTTTGGCTACACCTTC